Each of the 13 T cell receptor beta chains below was sequenced from the same sample in a study of cytomegalovirus exposure and HLA in healthy donors. 13 Jbeta primers and 60 Vbeta primers were used for the PCR. Assay used: immunoSEQ multiplex PCR; TCRdb lists only in-frame clones, some missing. The data contain about 160,000 clones, around 84% of them singletons. The sequenced sample consisted of PBMCs. These receptors originate from a woman in her 40s in good health and CMV-seronegative.

This clone was detected only once. This chain uses TRBV7-9 with TRBJ2-3; 10 bases are shared with TRBD2. The V and J ends lost 6 bases and 4 bases, in that order; junction bases with no gene match: 4. CDR3 length: 14 residues. Germline V gene lookup returns CDR1 SEHNR and CDR2 FQNEAQ (reference sequence). CDR3 DNA sequence: TGTGCCAGCAGGAGCGGGGGGGCGGCAGATACGCAGTATTTT. Amino acids: CASRSGGAADTQYF.

In its sample, this clone was seen once. The same CDR3 arises from other DNA sequences in this sample as well. The rearrangement joins TRBV10-2 to TRBJ1-1, with TRBD1 matching over 10 bases. CDR1 is WSHSY, CDR2 SAAADI, per germline. The CDR3 is 16 amino acids. The ends lost 2 bases at V and 1 base at J; junction bases unmatched: 4. The CDR3 DNA reads as TGCGCCAGCAGTGAGCCTTGGGACAGGGGGAACACTGAAGCTTTCTTT. Translated: CASSEPWDRGNTEAFF.

A single count supports this clone. V and J are TRBV4-3 and TRBJ2-1; 10 bases align to TRBD2. Trimming cost V 1 base and J 4 bases; bases outside gene matches: 1. CDR3 size: 15 residues. Germline V CDR1 and CDR2: LGHNA, YSLEER. In nucleotides, the CDR3 is TGCGCCAGCAGCCAAGTAGCGGGGGGATACAATGAGCAGTTCTTC. Encoded protein: CASSQVAGGYNEQFF.

V usage is TRBV2 and J usage is TRBJ1-1; 9 bases match TRBD1. V shed 11 bases and J 5 bases; nucleotides not matched to a gene: 9. Germline V gene sequence: CDR1 SNHLY, CDR2 FYNNEI. The CDR3 is 13 residues long. The CDR3 is CAGDRGGKTEAFF. The CDR3 DNA is TGTGCCGGAGACAGGGGGGGGAAGACTGAAGCTTTCTTT.

The chain recombines TRBV15 with TRBJ2-3, with 7 positions matching TRBD2. The CDR3 spans 18 residues. The V segment lost 3 bases and the J segment 0 bases; nucleotides outside the gene matches: 12. CDR1 is LNHNV and CDR2 is YYDKDF in the germline V gene (reference sequence). This chain's CDR3 is CATSRRIGGGGSTDTQYF. CDR3 in DNA: TGTGCCACCAGCAGGCGGATTGGTGGCGGGGGTAGCACAGATACGCAGTATTTT.

This clone was observed a handful of times. The chain recombines TRBV5-1 with TRBJ1-1; D not certain. Germline CDR1 SGHRS, CDR2 YFSETQ. V was cut by 0 bases and J by 4 bases, with 7 bases left in between. The CDR3 totals 13 residues. CDR3 bases: TGCGCCAGCAGCTTGGCCGTTAGCACTGAAGCTTTCTTT. Its protein product is CASSLAVSTEAFF.

This chain links TRBV5-1 with TRBJ2-1; 10 bases fit TRBD1. This CDR3 is built from 15 residues. Germline loops: CDR1 SGHRS, CDR2 YFSETQ. V gave up 4 bases and J gave up 9 bases; unmatched junction bases: 10. DNA for the CDR3: TGCGCCAGCAGCACCGGGACAGGGGTCACAGCTGAGCAGTTCTTC. Encoded protein: CASSTGTGVTAEQFF.

The V and J genes are TRBV15 and TRBJ2-7; 10 bases map to TRBD1. The CDR3 is 15 amino acids. The germline V gene has CDR1 LNHNV and CDR2 YYDKDF (reference sequence). Unmatched junction bases numbered 6, after V lost 3 bases and J lost 4 bases. The chain's CDR3 is CATSRAGQGRYEQYF. In nucleotides, the CDR3 is TGTGCCACCAGCAGGGCGGGACAGGGGCGTTACGAGCAGTACTTC.

This rearrangement joins TRBV10-3 to TRBJ2-6; no reliable D call. The CDR3 covers 15 residues. Germline V gives CDR1 ENHRY, CDR2 SYGVKD. The V end was cut by 3 bases, the J end by 0 bases, with 6 bases between. The chain's CDR3 is CAISDRSSGANVLTF. CDR3 DNA: TGTGCCATCAGTGATCGGAGCTCTGGGGCCAACGTCCTGACTTTC.

The genes are TRBV28 and TRBJ2-2; 7 bases are a match to TRBD1. The CDR3 has 17 amino acids. J gave up 4 bases and V 6 bases, and 14 bases lay outside the gene matches. The V gene's germline CDR1 is MDHEN and CDR2 SYDVKM. CDR3 sequence (DNA): TGTGCCAGCAGCCTATCCTACAGGGGCCGATTCACCGGGGAGCTGTTTTTT. This codes for CASSLSYRGRFTGELFF.

The chain carries TRBV6-5 and TRBJ1-2, with TRBD1 matching 12 bases. Germline lookup yields CDR1 MNHEY and CDR2 SVGAGI. The CDR3 is made up of 16 amino acids. The ends lost 2 bases at V and 3 bases at J; junction bases unmatched: 4. CDR3 residues: CASSYGGTGGDYGYTF. The CDR3 nucleotides read TGTGCCAGCAGTTACGGGGGGACAGGGGGCGACTATGGCTACACCTTC.

This chain uses TRBV7-8 with TRBJ2-6; D perhaps matches TRBD2 (5 bases). The germline V gene has CDR1 SGHVS and CDR2 FQNEAQ. This CDR3 is 16 amino acids long. With 6 bases removed from V and 0 bases from J, the gap between germline ends came to 12 bases. CDR3 DNA sequence: TGTGCCAGCAGACTTAACGGGATCTCTGGGGCCAACGTCCTGACTTTC. Translation: CASRLNGISGANVLTF.

This sequence joins TRBV4-1 and TRBJ2-1, with unresolved D. The V end lost 1 base, the J end lost 6 bases, and 13 bases lay between the germline ends. The CDR3 covers 15 residues. Germline lookup yields CDR1 MGHRA and CDR2 YSYEKL. The CDR3 protein is CASSQGSNPSNEQFF. The CDR3, as DNA: TGCGCCAGCAGCCAAGGGTCTAACCCAAGCAATGAGCAGTTCTTC.